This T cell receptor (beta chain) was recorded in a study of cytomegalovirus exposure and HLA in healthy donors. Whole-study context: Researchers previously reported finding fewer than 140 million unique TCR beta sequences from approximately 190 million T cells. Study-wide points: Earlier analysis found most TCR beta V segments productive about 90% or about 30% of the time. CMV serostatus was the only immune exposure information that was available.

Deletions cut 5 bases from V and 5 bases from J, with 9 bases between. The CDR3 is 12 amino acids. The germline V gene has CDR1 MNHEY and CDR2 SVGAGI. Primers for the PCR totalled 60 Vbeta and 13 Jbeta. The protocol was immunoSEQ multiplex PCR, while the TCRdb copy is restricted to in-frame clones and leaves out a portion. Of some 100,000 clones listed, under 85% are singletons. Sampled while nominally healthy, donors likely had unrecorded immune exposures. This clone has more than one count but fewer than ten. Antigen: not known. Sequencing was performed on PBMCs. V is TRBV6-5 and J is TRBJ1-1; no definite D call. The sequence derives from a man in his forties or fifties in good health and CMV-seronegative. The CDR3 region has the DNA TGTGCCAGCAGTCGCTCCGGGACTGAAGCTTTCTTT. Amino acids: CASSRSGTEAFF.